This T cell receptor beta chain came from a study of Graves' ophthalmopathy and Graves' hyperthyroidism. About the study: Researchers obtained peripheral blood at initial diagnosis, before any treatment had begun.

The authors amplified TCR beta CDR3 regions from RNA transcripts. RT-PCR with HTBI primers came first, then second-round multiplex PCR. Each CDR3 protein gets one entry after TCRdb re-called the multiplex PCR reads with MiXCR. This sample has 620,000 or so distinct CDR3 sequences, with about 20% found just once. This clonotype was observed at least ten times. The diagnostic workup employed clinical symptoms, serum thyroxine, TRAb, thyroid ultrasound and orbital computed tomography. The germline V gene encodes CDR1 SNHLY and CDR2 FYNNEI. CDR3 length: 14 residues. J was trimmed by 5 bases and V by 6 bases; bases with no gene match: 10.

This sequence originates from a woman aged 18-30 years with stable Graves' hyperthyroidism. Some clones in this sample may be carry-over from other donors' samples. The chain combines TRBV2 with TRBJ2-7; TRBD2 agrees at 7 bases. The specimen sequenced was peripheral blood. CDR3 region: CASRGKGGYHEQYF. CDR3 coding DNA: TGTGCCAGCAGGGGGAAGGGAGGGTATCACGAGCAGTACTTC.